Presented here are 10 T cell receptor beta chains from one specimen sequenced in a study of CD8+CD57+ T cells in acquired aplastic anemia (dated by TCRdb to the late 2010s). Sequencer: Illumina HiSeq 2000. Genomic DNA served as template for TCR beta VDJ combination and CDR3 sequence profiling. In-frame beta chains were kept once TCRdb had trimmed the public reads at Q25 with fastp and called clones with MiXCR. A single entry per CDR3 protein holds the most common genes and DNA from its merged rows. The sample table lists 90,000 to 120,000 distinct CDR3 sequences, around 53% of them with a count of one. The top ten clonotypes cover under 35% of the sample. The sample taken for sequencing was sorted CD4+, CD8+, or CD8+CD57+ T cells (not recorded which) from PBMCs. The receptors here all came from a human donor in good health, serving as a control.

This clonotype was seen many times. The J gene is TRBJ1-2, the V gene TRBV2; possible D gene TRBD1, 5 bases. Trimming cost V 6 bases and J 1 base, with 12 bases left between them. This CDR3 is 14 amino acids long. Germline CDR1 and CDR2: SNHLY and FYNNEI. The CDR3 loop reads CASRGTLDNYGYTF. In DNA, the CDR3 is TGTGCCAGCAGGGGGACGTTAGATAACTATGGCTACACCTTC.

The chain recombines TRBV2 with TRBJ1-1, with D possibly being TRBD1 (6 bases). The CDR3 has 13 residues. V shed 10 bases and J shed 0 bases, with 12 bases lying between them. Germline assignment: CDR1 SNHLY and CDR2 FYNNEI. The DNA for the CDR3 is TGTGCCATCAGGACAGTTATGAACACTGAAGCTTTCTTT. It yields the protein CAIRTVMNTEAFF.

J is TRBJ2-7 and V is TRBV7-8; a weak D match, TRBD2 (6 bases). V was clipped by 4 bases and J by 3 bases, with 16 bases between them. The CDR3 loop spans 15 amino acids. Germline V lookup: CDR1 SGHVS, CDR2 FQNEAQ. This CDR3 is CASSSPTRDFYEQYF. DNA for the CDR3: TGTGCCAGCAGCTCGCCGACCCGGGACTTCTACGAGCAGTACTTC.

This clonotype was recorded at least ten times. The chain employs TRBV6-1 and TRBJ1-3; D uncertain. From germline, CDR1 is MNHNS and CDR2 SASEGT. V lost 3 bases, J lost 5 bases, and 11 bases lay in between. This CDR3 is 14 amino acids long. CDR3 sequence reads: CASSDRGVRNTIYF. CDR3 sequence (DNA): TGTGCCAGCAGTGACCGGGGAGTCAGAAACACCATATATTTT.

This clonotype was seen repeatedly, ten times or more. The chain combines TRBV30 with TRBJ1-5; D is perhaps TRBD1 (5 bases). The germline V and J ends were trimmed by 0 bases and 4 bases, with 10 bases remaining between them. Germline V CDR1 and CDR2: GTSNPN, SVGIG (reference sequence). This CDR3 contains 14 residues. The CDR3 region is CAWSVTRGNQPQHF. The CDR3 coding sequence is TGTGCCTGGAGTGTAACAAGGGGTAATCAGCCCCAGCATTTT.

The gene calls are TRBV5-1 and TRBJ2-7; 9 bases map to TRBD1. Germline V gives CDR1 SGHRS, CDR2 YFSETQ. The CDR3 has 15 amino acids. Unmatched junction bases numbered 11, after V lost 4 bases and J lost 6 bases. The DNA of the CDR3 is TGCGCCAGCAGCATCGGACAGGGGACATGGGCCGAGCAGTACTTC. This sequence encodes CASSIGQGTWAEQYF.

The genes are TRBV7-3 and TRBJ2-5, with D perhaps TRBD2 (6 bases). The V end was cut by 5 bases, the J end by 3 bases, with 10 bases between. Germline V gene data show CDR1 as SGHTA and CDR2 as FQGTGA. The CDR3 runs 13 residues. The CDR3: CASSLGLKETQYF. For the CDR3, the DNA is TGTGCCAGCAGCCTGGGACTGAAAGAGACCCAGTACTTC.

The V gene is TRBV24-1, the J gene TRBJ2-5, with 9 bases lining up with TRBD1. Germline lookup yields CDR1 KGHDR and CDR2 SFDVKD. This CDR3 is built from 15 residues. The ends lost 4 bases at V and 4 bases at J; junction bases unmatched: 6. This CDR3 is CATSDPGQGVETQYF. CDR3 bases: TGTGCCACCAGTGACCCGGGACAGGGTGTAGAGACCCAGTACTTC.

This clonotype was seen more than once but under ten times. The gene calls are TRBV30 and TRBJ1-4, with a weak D call TRBD1 (5 bases). Trimming pared 3 bases from V and 8 bases from J, leaving 10 bases between. The CDR3 covers 12 residues. Looked up from germline, CDR1 is GTSNPN and CDR2 is SVGIG (reference sequence). The CDR3 nucleotides read TGTGCCTGGAGCAGGGACGGGGAAAAACTGTTTTTT. Its protein is CAWSRDGEKLFF.

The rearrangement links TRBV12-3 or TRBV12-4 to TRBJ1-1, with 7 bases matching TRBD1. The CDR3 is 12 amino acids. Trimming removed 10 bases from V and 10 bases from J; junction bases left unmatched: 12. CDR3 nucleotides: TGTGCCACGGGTGACAGGGTTTCAGTAGCTTTCTTT. Its translation: CATGDRVSVAFF.